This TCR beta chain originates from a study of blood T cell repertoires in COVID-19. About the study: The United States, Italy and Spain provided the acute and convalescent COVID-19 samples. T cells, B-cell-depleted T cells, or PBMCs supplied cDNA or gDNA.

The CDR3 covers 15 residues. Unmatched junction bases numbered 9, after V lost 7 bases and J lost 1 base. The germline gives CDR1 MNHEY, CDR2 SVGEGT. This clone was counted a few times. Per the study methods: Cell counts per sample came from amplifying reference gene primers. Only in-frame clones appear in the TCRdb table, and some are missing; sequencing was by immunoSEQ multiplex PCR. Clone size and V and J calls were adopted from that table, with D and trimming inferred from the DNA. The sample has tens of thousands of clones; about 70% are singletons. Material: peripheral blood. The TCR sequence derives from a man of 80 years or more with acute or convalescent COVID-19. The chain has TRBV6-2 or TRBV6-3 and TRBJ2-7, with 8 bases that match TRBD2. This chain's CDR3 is CASTPGGTSSYEQYF. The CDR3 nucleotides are TGTGCCAGCACCCCCGGGGGGACTAGTTCCTACGAGCAGTACTTC.